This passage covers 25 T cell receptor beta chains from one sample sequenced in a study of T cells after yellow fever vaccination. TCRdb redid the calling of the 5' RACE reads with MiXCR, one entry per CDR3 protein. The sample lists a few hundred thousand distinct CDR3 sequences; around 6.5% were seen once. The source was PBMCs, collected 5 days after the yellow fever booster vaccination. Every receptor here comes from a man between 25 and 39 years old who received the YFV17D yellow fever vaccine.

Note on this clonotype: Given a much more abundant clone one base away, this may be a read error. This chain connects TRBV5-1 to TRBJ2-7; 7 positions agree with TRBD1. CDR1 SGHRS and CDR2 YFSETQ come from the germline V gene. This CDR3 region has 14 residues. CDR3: CASSPSGQVHELYF. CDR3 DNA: TGCGCCAGCAGCCCAAGTGGACAGGTCCACGAGCTGTACTTC.

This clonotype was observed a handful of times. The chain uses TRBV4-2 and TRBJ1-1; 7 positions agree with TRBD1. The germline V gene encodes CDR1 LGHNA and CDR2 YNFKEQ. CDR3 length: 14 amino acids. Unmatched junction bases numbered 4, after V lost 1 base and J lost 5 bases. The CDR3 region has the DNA TGTGCCAGCAGCCAAGCAGGGGGGGGTACTGAAGCTTTCTTT. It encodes CASSQAGGGTEAFF.

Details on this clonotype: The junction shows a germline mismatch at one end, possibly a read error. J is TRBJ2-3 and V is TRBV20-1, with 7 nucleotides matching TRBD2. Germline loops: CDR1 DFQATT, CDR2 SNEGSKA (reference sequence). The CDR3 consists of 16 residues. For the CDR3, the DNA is TGCTGTGCTAGAGCTCCGATTAGCGGGAGCACAGATACGCAGTATTTT. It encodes CCARAPISGSTDTQYF.

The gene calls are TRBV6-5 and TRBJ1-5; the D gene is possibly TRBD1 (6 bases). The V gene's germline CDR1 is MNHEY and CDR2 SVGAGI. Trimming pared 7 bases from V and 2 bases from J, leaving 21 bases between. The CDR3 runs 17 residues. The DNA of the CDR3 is TGTGCCAGCATTAAAGACGGGGGGGCGCCGGGCAATCAGCCCCAGCATTTT. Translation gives CASIKDGGAPGNQPQHF.

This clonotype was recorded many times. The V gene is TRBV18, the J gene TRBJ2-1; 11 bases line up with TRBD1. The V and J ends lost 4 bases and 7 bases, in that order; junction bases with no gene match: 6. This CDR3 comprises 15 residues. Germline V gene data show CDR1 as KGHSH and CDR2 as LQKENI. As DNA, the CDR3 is TGTGCCAGCTCACTCGGACAGGGGGCGCAAAATGAGCAGTTCTTC. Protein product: CASSLGQGAQNEQFF.

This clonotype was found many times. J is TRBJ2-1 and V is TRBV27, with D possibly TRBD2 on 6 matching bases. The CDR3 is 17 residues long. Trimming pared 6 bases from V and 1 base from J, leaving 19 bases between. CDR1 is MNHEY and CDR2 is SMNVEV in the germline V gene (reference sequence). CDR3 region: CASRNPSSADSYNEQFF. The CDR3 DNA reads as TGTGCCAGCAGAAATCCCTCTAGCGCTGATTCCTACAATGAGCAGTTCTTC.

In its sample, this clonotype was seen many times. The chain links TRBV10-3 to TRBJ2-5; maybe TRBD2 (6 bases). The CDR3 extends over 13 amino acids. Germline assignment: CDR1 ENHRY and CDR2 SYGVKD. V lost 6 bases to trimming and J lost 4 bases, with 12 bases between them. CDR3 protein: CAIRRGLGETQYF. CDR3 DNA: TGTGCCATCAGGAGGGGACTTGGAGAGACCCAGTACTTC.

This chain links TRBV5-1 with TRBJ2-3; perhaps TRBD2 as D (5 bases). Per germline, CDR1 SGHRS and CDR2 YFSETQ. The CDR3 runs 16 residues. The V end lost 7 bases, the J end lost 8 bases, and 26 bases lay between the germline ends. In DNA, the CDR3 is TGCGCCAGCGCCCCGGGCCCCCCCCAAGGACTTGGTACGCAGTATTTT. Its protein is CASAPGPPQGLGTQYF.

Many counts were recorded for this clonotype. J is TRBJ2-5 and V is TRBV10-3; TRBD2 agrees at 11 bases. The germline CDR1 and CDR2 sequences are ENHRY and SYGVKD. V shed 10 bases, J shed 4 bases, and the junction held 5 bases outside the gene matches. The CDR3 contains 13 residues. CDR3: CATLAGERETQYF. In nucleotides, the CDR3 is TGTGCCACACTAGCGGGAGAGAGAGAGACCCAGTACTTC.

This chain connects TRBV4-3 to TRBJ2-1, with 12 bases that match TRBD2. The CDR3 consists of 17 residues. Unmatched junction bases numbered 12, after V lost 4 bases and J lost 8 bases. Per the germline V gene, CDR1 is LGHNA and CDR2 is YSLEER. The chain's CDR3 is CASSRSFLAGGRDEQFF. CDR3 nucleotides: TGCGCCAGCAGCCGCTCCTTCCTAGCGGGAGGGCGGGATGAGCAGTTCTTC.

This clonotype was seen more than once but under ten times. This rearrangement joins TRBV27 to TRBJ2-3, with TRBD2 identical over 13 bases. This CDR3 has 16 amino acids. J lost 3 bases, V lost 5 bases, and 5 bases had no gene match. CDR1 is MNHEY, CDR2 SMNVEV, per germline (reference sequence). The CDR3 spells CASSPLAGGLTDTQYF. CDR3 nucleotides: TGTGCCAGCAGTCCACTAGCGGGAGGGCTGACAGATACGCAGTATTTT.

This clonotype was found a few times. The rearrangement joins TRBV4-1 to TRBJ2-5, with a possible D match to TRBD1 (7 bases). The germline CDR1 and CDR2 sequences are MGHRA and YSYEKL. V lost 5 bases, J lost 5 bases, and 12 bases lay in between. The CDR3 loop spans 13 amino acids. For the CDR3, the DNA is TGCGCCAGCAGCGCGGGACAGCCGGAGACCCAGTACTTC. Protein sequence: CASSAGQPETQYF.

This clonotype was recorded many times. The CDR3 coding sequence is TGCAGTGCCCTAGGGGGGGATAACACCGGGGAGCTGTTTTTT. Translating gives CSALGGDNTGELFF. The chain uses TRBV20-1 and TRBJ2-2; tentative D call: TRBD2 (7 bases). CDR1 DFQATT and CDR2 SNEGSKA come from the germline V gene (reference sequence). The CDR3 contains 14 residues. Trimming cost V 6 bases and J 2 bases, with 13 bases left between them.

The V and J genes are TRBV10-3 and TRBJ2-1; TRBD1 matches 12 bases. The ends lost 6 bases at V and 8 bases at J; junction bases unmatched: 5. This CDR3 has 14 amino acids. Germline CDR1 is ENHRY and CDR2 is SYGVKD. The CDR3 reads CAIRPGTGGDEQFF. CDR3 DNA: TGTGCCATCAGGCCCGGGACAGGGGGCGATGAGCAGTTCTTC.

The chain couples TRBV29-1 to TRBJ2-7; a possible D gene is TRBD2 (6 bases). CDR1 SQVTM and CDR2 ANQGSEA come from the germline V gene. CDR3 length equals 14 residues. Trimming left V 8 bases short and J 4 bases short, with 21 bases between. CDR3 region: CSYQAGNPTYEQYF. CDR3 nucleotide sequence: TGCAGCTACCAAGCGGGCAATCCGACGTACGAGCAGTACTTC.

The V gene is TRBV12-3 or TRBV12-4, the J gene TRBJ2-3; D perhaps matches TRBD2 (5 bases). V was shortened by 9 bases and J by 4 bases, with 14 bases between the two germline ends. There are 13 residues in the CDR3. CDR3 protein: CASSVGEPDTQYF. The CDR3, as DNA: TGTGCCAGTTCCGTTGGGGAGCCAGATACGCAGTATTTT.

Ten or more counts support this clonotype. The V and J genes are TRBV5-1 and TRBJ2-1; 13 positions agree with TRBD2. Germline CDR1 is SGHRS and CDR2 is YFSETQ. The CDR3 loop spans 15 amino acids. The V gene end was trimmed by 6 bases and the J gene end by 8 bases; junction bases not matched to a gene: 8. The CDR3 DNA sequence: TGCGCCAGCATCTGGACTAGCGGGAGTGCCCATGAGCAGTTCTTC. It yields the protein CASIWTSGSAHEQFF.

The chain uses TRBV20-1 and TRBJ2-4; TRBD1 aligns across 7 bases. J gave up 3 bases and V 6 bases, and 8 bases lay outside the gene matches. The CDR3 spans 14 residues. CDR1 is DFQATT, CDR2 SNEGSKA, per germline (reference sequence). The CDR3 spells CSAPTGNDKNIQYF. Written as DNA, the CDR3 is TGCAGTGCACCGACAGGGAATGACAAAAACATTCAGTACTTC.

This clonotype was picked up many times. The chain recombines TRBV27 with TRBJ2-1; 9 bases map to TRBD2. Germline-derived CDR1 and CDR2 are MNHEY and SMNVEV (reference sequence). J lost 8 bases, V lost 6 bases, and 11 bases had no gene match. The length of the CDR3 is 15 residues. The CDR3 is CASRVPGLAFHEQFF. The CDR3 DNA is TGTGCCAGCAGGGTCCCGGGACTAGCTTTCCATGAGCAGTTCTTC.

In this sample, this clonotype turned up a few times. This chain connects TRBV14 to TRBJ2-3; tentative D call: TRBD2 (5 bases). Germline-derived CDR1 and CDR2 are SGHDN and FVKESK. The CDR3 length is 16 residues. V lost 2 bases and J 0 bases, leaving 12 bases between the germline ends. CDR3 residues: CASSQFRRTSTDTQYF. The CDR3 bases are TGTGCCAGCAGCCAATTTCGACGGACTAGCACAGATACGCAGTATTTT.

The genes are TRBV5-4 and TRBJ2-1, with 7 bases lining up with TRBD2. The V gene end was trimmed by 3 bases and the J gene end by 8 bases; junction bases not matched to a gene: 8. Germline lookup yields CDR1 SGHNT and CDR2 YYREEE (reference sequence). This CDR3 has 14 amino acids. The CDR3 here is CASSSGTTQYEQFF. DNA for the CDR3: TGTGCCAGCAGCTCGGGGACTACCCAGTATGAGCAGTTCTTC.

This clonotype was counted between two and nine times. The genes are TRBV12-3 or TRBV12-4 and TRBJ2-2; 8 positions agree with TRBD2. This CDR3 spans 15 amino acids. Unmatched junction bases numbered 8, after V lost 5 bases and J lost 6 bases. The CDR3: CASSTAGVGPGELFF. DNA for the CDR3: TGTGCCAGCAGTACAGCGGGAGTCGGACCCGGGGAGCTGTTTTTT.

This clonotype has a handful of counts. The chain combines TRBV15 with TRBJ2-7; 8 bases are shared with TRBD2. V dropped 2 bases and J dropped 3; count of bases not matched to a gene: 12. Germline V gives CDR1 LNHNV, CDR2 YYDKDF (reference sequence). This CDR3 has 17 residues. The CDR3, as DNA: TGTGCCACCAGCAGATTGGGGGCCAAGCGGGAGAACTACGAGCAGTACTTC. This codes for CATSRLGAKRENYEQYF.

The CDR3 bases are TGTGCCAGCAGCTTTATGGGGCCTACGCAGTATTTT. Its protein product is CASSFMGPTQYF. The rearrangement uses TRBV7-2 and TRBJ2-3; a weak D match, TRBD1 (5 bases). V lost 3 bases and J 8 bases, leaving 9 bases between the germline ends. The CDR3 length is 12 residues. Germline CDR1 and CDR2: SGHTA and FQGNSA.

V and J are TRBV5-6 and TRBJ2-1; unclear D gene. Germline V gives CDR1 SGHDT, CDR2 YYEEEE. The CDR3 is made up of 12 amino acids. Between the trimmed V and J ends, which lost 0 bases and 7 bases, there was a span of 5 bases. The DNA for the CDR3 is TGTGCCAGCAGCTTGGCGACGAATGAGCAGTTCTTC. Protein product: CASSLATNEQFF.